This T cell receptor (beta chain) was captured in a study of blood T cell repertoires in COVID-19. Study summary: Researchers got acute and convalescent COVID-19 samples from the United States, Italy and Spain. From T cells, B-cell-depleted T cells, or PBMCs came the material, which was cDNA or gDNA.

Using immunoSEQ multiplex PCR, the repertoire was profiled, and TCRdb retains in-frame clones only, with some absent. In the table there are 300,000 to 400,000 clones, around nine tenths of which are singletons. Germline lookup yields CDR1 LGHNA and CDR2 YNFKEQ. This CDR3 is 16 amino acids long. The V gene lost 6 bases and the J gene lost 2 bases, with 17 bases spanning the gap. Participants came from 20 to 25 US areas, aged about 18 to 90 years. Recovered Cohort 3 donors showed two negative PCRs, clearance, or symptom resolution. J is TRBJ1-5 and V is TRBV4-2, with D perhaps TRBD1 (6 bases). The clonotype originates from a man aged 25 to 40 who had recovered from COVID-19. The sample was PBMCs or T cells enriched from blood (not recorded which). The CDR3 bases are TGTGCCAGCAGTCGGGGGGGCGAAGGGGGCAATCAGCCCCAGCATTTT. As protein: CASSRGGEGGNQPQHF.